This TCR beta chain is drawn from a study of technical replicates of blood from several donors. The CDR3 totals 13 residues. In germline, CDR1 is MDHEN, CDR2 SYDVKM. V was cut by 3 bases and J by 5 bases, with 10 bases left in between. Clones were read by immunoSEQ multiplex PCR, and TCRdb kept only the in-frame ones, dropping some. The data show around 85,000 clones, less than 95% seen once. This receptor was obtained from a human donor in good health. This chain links TRBV28 with TRBJ1-1; tentatively, D is TRBD1 (6 bases). Material for sequencing was T cells isolated from PBMCs. CDR3 protein: CASSFWTETEAFF. As DNA, the CDR3 is TGTGCCAGCAGTTTTTGGACAGAGACTGAAGCTTTCTTT.